Each of the 14 T cell receptor beta chains below was sequenced from the same sample in a study of cytomegalovirus exposure and HLA in healthy donors. Use of 60 Vbeta and 13 Jbeta primers characterized the PCR. The data were produced by immunoSEQ multiplex PCR, yet TCRdb's version contains in-frame clones alone and is incomplete. Here the sample spans some 130,000 clones, around 76% being singletons. The sequencing input was PBMCs. The receptors stem from a woman between 45 and 60 years old in good health and CMV-seronegative.

V is TRBV5-1 and J is TRBJ2-3; 7 nucleotides line up with TRBD2. CDR3 length: 19 residues. Trimming cost V 3 bases and J 1 base; bases outside gene matches: 17. The germline V gene has CDR1 SGHRS and CDR2 YFSETQ. CDR3 coding DNA: TGCGCCAGCAGCTCCCTTAATCTAGCGGCGCGGCTGGGCACAGATACGCAGTATTTT. Amino acid sequence: CASSSLNLAARLGTDTQYF. Based on the CDR3 plus reference TRBV5-1 and TRBJ2-3, the full variable domain is KAGVTQTPRYLIKTRGQQVTLSCSPISGHRSVSWYQQTPGQGLQFLFEYFSETQRNKGNFPGRFSGRQFSNSRSEMNVSTLELGDSALYLCASSSLNLAARLGTDTQYFGPGTRLTVL.

The chain uses TRBV30 and TRBJ2-1; TRBD2 might be the D (6 bases). Looked up from germline, CDR1 is GTSNPN and CDR2 is SVGIG (reference sequence). The CDR3 contains 15 residues. V lost 2 bases and J lost 0, with 11 bases in between. CDR3 loop: CAWSPGLLSYNEQFF. The CDR3 DNA is TGTGCCTGGAGTCCGGGACTCCTCTCCTACAATGAGCAGTTCTTC.

V is TRBV29-1 and J is TRBJ2-1; TRBD2 matches at 8 bases. From germline, CDR1 is SQVTM and CDR2 ANQGSEA. V lost 3 bases to trimming and J lost 8 bases; unmatched junction nucleotides: 12. There are 15 residues in the CDR3. This CDR3 reads CSVEGGRNMADEQFF. The CDR3 DNA is TGCAGCGTTGAGGGCGGGAGGAACATGGCGGATGAGCAGTTCTTC.

The gene calls are TRBV28 and TRBJ2-2; D is possibly TRBD2 (5 bases). V was pared by 3 bases and J by 6 bases, with 14 bases between. The CDR3 spans 15 residues. Germline loops: CDR1 MDHEN, CDR2 SYDVKM. The CDR3 is CASSLVRGWAGELFF. CDR3 sequence (DNA): TGTGCCAGCAGTTTGGTCCGAGGGTGGGCCGGGGAGCTGTTTTTT.

This sequence joins TRBV9 and TRBJ1-5, with unresolved D. The germline gives CDR1 SGDLS, CDR2 YYNGEE. Trimming removed 0 bases from V and 0 bases from J, with 7 bases in between. There are 15 residues in the CDR3. CDR3 region: CASSVGVISNQPQHF. The CDR3, as DNA: TGTGCCAGCAGCGTAGGAGTTATTAGCAATCAGCCCCAGCATTTT.

This chain connects TRBV4-3 to TRBJ2-2, with 9 bases aligning to TRBD2. Germline V lookup: CDR1 LGHNA, CDR2 YSLEER. This CDR3 has 17 amino acids. Unmatched junction bases numbered 5, after V lost 1 base and J lost 2 bases. CDR3 sequence (DNA): TGCGCCAGCAGCCAAGTCCTAGCGGGATTAAACACCGGGGAGCTGTTTTTT. Translation gives CASSQVLAGLNTGELFF.

The gene calls are TRBV18 and TRBJ1-5; 10 bases are shared with TRBD1. The length of the CDR3 is 15 residues. The germline gives CDR1 KGHSH, CDR2 LQKENI. V lost 6 bases and J lost 7; bases outside the gene matches: 9. The CDR3 here is CASSSGQGINQPQHF. The CDR3 DNA reads TGTGCCAGCTCGTCGGGACAGGGGATCAACCAGCCCCAGCATTTT.

This clone was recorded once. This chain uses TRBV29-1 with TRBJ1-1, with D tentatively TRBD1 (5 bases). V was trimmed by 4 bases and J by 1 base, leaving 10 bases between them. Germline-derived CDR1 and CDR2 are SQVTM and ANQGSEA. The CDR3 sequence is 13 residues long. CDR3 sequence reads: CSVAARANTEAFF. The CDR3 coding sequence is TGCAGCGTTGCCGCCAGGGCGAACACTGAAGCTTTCTTT.

This chain connects TRBV7-8 to TRBJ1-1, with D possibly matching TRBD1 (6 bases). The CDR3 extends over 14 amino acids. Trimming pared 0 bases from V and 11 bases from J, leaving 16 bases between. Looked up from germline, CDR1 is SGHVS and CDR2 is FQNEAQ. The CDR3 region is CASSLAVQGLRAFF. The CDR3 DNA reads TGTGCCAGCAGCTTAGCGGTACAGGGCCTTCGCGCTTTCTTT.

This clone was counted a single time. V and J are TRBV19 and TRBJ1-5; possibly TRBD1 for D (5 bases). CDR1 is LNHDA and CDR2 is SQIVND in the germline V gene (reference sequence). Trimming took 7 bases from V and 1 from J, leaving 17 bases between them. The CDR3 has 16 residues. CDR3 coding DNA: TGTGCCAGTACCGGCGGGACCTGGGGAAGCAATCAGCCCCAGCATTTT. Encoded protein: CASTGGTWGSNQPQHF.

About this clone: The conserved final phenylalanine or tryptophan is absent from the CDR3, which likely points to a read error. No DNA is shown, since the ends of the CDR3 on it are uncertain; the CDR3 is the one TCRdb lists. The CDR3 here is CARTGGACREGLI. The V call is TRBV5-3, the J call TRBJ2-7; the table calls TRBD2, which could not be checked here. TRBV5-3 is an ORF, with its function uncertain. The CDR3 contains 13 residues when both ends are counted.

This clone appeared a single time. Here the CDR3 DNA reads TGTGCCAGCAGGAGGACTAGCGGGAGAAAAACCGGGGAGCTGTTTTTT. This translates into CASRRTSGRKTGELFF. The chain employs TRBV27 and TRBJ2-2, with 13 bases aligning to TRBD2. Germline V gene lookup returns CDR1 MNHEY and CDR2 SMNVEV (reference sequence). The CDR3 spans 16 residues. The J segment lost 5 bases and the V segment lost 6 bases, leaving 6 bases of the junction unmatched.

The V gene is TRBV10-1, the J gene TRBJ2-3; TRBD1 matches 8 bases. Trimming cost V 10 bases and J 5 bases; bases outside gene matches: 5. Germline CDR1 is WNHNN and CDR2 is SYGVQD (reference sequence). The CDR3 covers 12 residues. DNA of the CDR3: TGCGCCACCAGGGGGCAGGGAGATACGCAGTATTTT. It translates to CATRGQGDTQYF.

The chain joins TRBV4-3 to TRBJ2-3; no clear D. V was trimmed by 0 bases and J by 0 bases, leaving 10 bases between them. Germline V lookup: CDR1 LGHNA, CDR2 YSLEER. The CDR3 has 16 residues. CDR3 DNA sequence: TGCGCCAGCAGCCAAGATCGCGGTAGTAGCACAGATACGCAGTATTTT. This translates into CASSQDRGSSTDTQYF.